These 31 T cell receptor beta chains were sequenced from one sample in a study of T cells in Graves' hyperthyroidism and ophthalmopathy. Amplified TCR beta CDR3 regions came from RNA transcripts. The primer set for the first-round RT-PCR of the TCR CDR3 was HTBI. Each CDR3 protein gets one entry after TCRdb re-called the multiplex PCR reads with MiXCR. The sample shows a few hundred thousand distinct CDR3 sequences, roughly an eighth of them seen only once. Input material: blood. These TCRs come from a woman aged 35 to 49 with Graves' ophthalmopathy.

This clonotype occurred many times. The CDR3 protein is CASRSTGALRGYTF. CDR3 in DNA: TGTGCCAGCAGATCGACAGGGGCATTGCGGGGCTACACCTTC. The chain has TRBV6-1 and TRBJ1-2; 8 bases line up with TRBD1. With 6 bases clipped from V and 8 bases from J, the junction kept 11 bases outside the gene matches. The germline gives CDR1 MNHNS, CDR2 SASEGT. The CDR3 sequence is 14 residues long.

This clonotype showed up many times. V and J are TRBV11-2 and TRBJ2-7; D ambiguous. CDR3 length: 13 residues. V was clipped by 4 bases and J by 2 bases, with 9 bases between them. Germline V gene data show CDR1 as SGHAT and CDR2 as FQNNGV. This chain's CDR3 is CASSSTTAYEQYF. The CDR3 DNA sequence: TGTGCCAGCAGCTCTACAACGGCCTACGAGCAGTACTTC. The whole variable domain, remainder taken from reference TRBV11-2 and TRBJ2-7, is EAGVAQSPRYKIIEKRQSVAFWCNPISGHATLYWYQQILGQGPKLLIQFQNNGVVDDSQLPKDRFSAERLKGVDSTLKIQPAKLEDSAVYLCASSSTTAYEQYFGPGTRLTVT.

This clonotype was detected ten times or more. The chain links TRBV12-3 or TRBV12-4 to TRBJ1-1, with 7 bases identical to TRBD1. This CDR3 spans 17 amino acids. The V segment lost 5 bases and the J segment 3 bases; nucleotides outside the gene matches: 15. The CDR3 loop reads CASSVYRGARLDTEAFF. The DNA for the CDR3 is TGTGCCAGCAGTGTATACAGGGGCGCCCGTTTGGACACTGAAGCTTTCTTT.

In this sample, this clonotype turned up many times. CDR3 protein: CASSQGGPSGVNEQFF. The DNA for the CDR3 is TGTGCCAGCAGCCAAGGAGGGCCTAGCGGGGTTAATGAGCAGTTCTTC. This chain connects TRBV3-1 to TRBJ2-1, with 9 bases identical to TRBD2. V lost 1 base and J lost 7; bases outside the gene matches: 8. The CDR3 consists of 16 residues. The V gene's germline CDR1 is LGHDT and CDR2 YNNKEL (reference sequence).

This clonotype was seen at least ten times. The V call is TRBV2, the J call TRBJ1-6; D gene uncertain. The germline V and J ends were trimmed by 6 bases and 2 bases, with 14 bases remaining between them. The CDR3 totals 16 residues. Germline V gives CDR1 SNHLY, CDR2 FYNNEI. The CDR3 DNA sequence: TGTGCCAGCAGGATGGAGATCATAACCTATAATTCACCCCTCCACTTT. This translates into CASRMEIITYNSPLHF.

This clonotype has at least ten counts. V gene TRBV2 combines with J gene TRBJ2-1; no definite D call. From germline, CDR1 is SNHLY and CDR2 FYNNEI. The CDR3 has 15 amino acids. The V gene lost 3 bases and the J gene lost 0 bases, with 9 bases spanning the gap. CDR3 in amino acids: CASSDSPRSYNEQFF. CDR3 coding DNA: TGTGCCAGCAGTGACTCCCCTCGCTCCTACAATGAGCAGTTCTTC.

In this sample, this clonotype turned up many times. Compared with germline, one end of the junction differs, possibly owing to a read error. The rearrangement links TRBV12-3 or TRBV12-4 to TRBJ2-7; TRBD1 matches at 11 bases. The CDR3 length is 14 residues. Here the CDR3 DNA reads TGTGCCAGCAGCTGGACAGGGGGCTCCCACGAGCAGTACTTC. Amino acids: CASSWTGGSHEQYF.

V usage is TRBV2 and J usage is TRBJ2-7, with D perhaps matching TRBD1 or TRBD2 (5 bases each). Trimming left V 6 bases short and J 12 bases short, with 18 bases between. Germline lookup yields CDR1 SNHLY and CDR2 FYNNEI. The CDR3 runs 12 residues. The CDR3 DNA is TGTGCCAGCAGAAGGGCGGACTCAGGGCCGTACTTC. As protein: CASRRADSGPYF.

This clonotype occurred many times. This chain connects TRBV7-9 to TRBJ2-7, with 14 positions matching TRBD2. The ends lost 5 bases at V and 6 bases at J; junction bases unmatched: 9. Germline V gives CDR1 SEHNR, CDR2 FQNEAQ (reference sequence). The CDR3 sequence is 16 residues long. In nucleotides, the CDR3 is TGTGCCAGCAGCCAGGGGCAGGGACTAGCGGGAGTCGAGCAGTACTTC. It translates to CASSQGQGLAGVEQYF.

Turning to this clonotype: This could be a read error, since a much larger clone is one nucleotide away. The chain is built from TRBV10-1 and TRBJ2-3; a possible D gene is TRBD1 (6 bases). Germline loops: CDR1 WNHNN, CDR2 SYGVQD (reference sequence). There are 18 residues in the CDR3. Trimming took 3 bases from V and 1 from J, leaving 20 bases between them. The CDR3 loop reads CASSEWVTKDSRTDTQYF. The CDR3 bases are TGCGCCAGCAGTGAATGGGTAACCAAGGACAGCCGCACAGATACGCAGTATTTT.

The rearrangement joins TRBV5-6 to TRBJ2-7, with 8 bases identical to TRBD2. This CDR3 spans 13 amino acids. Germline CDR1 reads SGHDT; CDR2 reads YYEEEE. J gave up 3 bases and V 4 bases, and 3 bases lay outside the gene matches. The CDR3 spells CASSTGLDYEQYF. The DNA for the CDR3 is TGTGCCAGCAGCACGGGACTAGACTACGAGCAGTACTTC.

This clonotype was picked up many times. The chain has TRBV6-1 and TRBJ1-5, with D possibly being TRBD1 (5 bases). Germline V gene sequence: CDR1 MNHNS, CDR2 SASEGT. CDR3 size: 15 residues. V was shortened by 6 bases and J by 4 bases, with 16 bases between the two germline ends. The CDR3 region is CASRPGRGYNQPQHF. Here the CDR3 DNA reads TGTGCCAGCAGGCCAGGACGGGGGTATAATCAGCCCCAGCATTTT.

This clonotype was observed many times. The V call is TRBV6-1, the J call TRBJ2-7, with 13 bases identical to TRBD2. Germline CDR1 and CDR2: MNHNS and SASEGT. This CDR3 is 17 amino acids long. J lost 4 bases, V lost 6 bases, and 12 bases had no gene match. The CDR3 is CASRTPPGTSGTYEQYF. In DNA, the CDR3 is TGTGCCAGCAGGACTCCTCCCGGGACTAGCGGGACTTACGAGCAGTACTTC.

At least ten counts were recorded for this clonotype. This rearrangement joins TRBV29-1 to TRBJ1-2; 9 bases are a match to TRBD1. Trimming at V came to 4 bases and at J to 4 bases, leaving 4 bases not matched to a gene. CDR1 is SQVTM and CDR2 is ANQGSEA in the germline V gene. The CDR3 extends over 13 amino acids. CDR3 DNA sequence: TGCAGCGTTGGACAGGGGGAGGGCTATGGCTACACCTTC. Residues: CSVGQGEGYGYTF.

This clonotype was detected only a few times. The chain couples TRBV3-1 to TRBJ2-1; 10 bases map to TRBD2. Germline V gene sequence: CDR1 LGHDT, CDR2 YNNKEL (reference sequence). This CDR3 spans 16 amino acids. V trimming: 1 base; J trimming: 8 bases; junction bases outside the gene matches: 8. The CDR3 spells CASSQGLSGRGYEQFF. The CDR3 DNA sequence: TGTGCCAGCAGCCAAGGTTTGAGCGGGAGGGGGTATGAGCAGTTCTTC.

The J gene is TRBJ1-6, the V gene TRBV25-1, with D maybe TRBD1 (6 bases). The CDR3 has 13 amino acids. Between the trimmed V and J ends, which lost 5 bases and 7 bases, there was a span of 9 bases. Germline V gene lookup returns CDR1 MGHDK and CDR2 SYGVNS. The CDR3 DNA is TGTGCCAGCAGTCGGGGGGCGAATTCACCCCTCCACTTT. It is translated as CASSRGANSPLHF.

In its sample, this clonotype was seen a few times. The rearrangement links TRBV7-9 to TRBJ2-3; D gene unclear. This CDR3 comprises 12 residues. Between the trimmed V and J ends, which lost 7 bases and 7 bases, there was a span of 12 bases. The germline CDR1 and CDR2 sequences are SEHNR and FQNEAQ (reference sequence). CDR3: CASNPMGNTQYF. CDR3 DNA sequence: TGTGCCAGCAACCCCATGGGAAATACGCAGTATTTT.

This clonotype showed up many times. The rearrangement joins TRBV4-1 to TRBJ2-7, with D hard to call. Trimming removed 0 bases at V and 4 bases at J, with 7 bases between. The CDR3 covers 13 residues. The germline gives CDR1 MGHRA, CDR2 YSYEKL. The CDR3 protein is CASSQDLGYEQYF. The CDR3 region has the DNA TGCGCCAGCAGCCAAGATCTTGGGTACGAGCAGTACTTC.

A few counts support this clonotype. The chain joins TRBV12-3 or TRBV12-4 to TRBJ2-5, with 13 bases aligning to TRBD2. V lost 0 bases to trimming and J lost 5 bases; unmatched junction nucleotides: 3. The CDR3 has 16 amino acids. As DNA, the CDR3 is TGTGCCAGCAGTTTAGCCATGACTAGCGGGGGGGAGACCCAGTACTTC. Amino acid sequence: CASSLAMTSGGETQYF.

Remarks on this clonotype: A much larger clone sits a single nucleotide away, making a read error possible. This sequence joins TRBV12-3 or TRBV12-4 and TRBJ1-4; D not resolved. This CDR3 has 13 residues. The CDR3 nucleotides read TGTGCCAGCAGTTTTCATGAGAATGAAGAACTGTTTTTT. Translating it yields CASSFHENEELFF.

This clonotype was seen ten or more times. CDR3 in DNA: TGTGCCAGCAGCGTCAGCGGGACCCCCTACGAGCAGTACTTC. Its translation is CASSVSGTPYEQYF. V gene TRBV13 combines with J gene TRBJ2-7, with 7 bases aligning to TRBD2. Germline CDR1 PRHDT, CDR2 FYEKMQ (reference sequence). The CDR3 runs to 14 residues. J gave up 2 bases and V 5 bases, and 6 bases lay outside the gene matches.

In its sample, this clonotype was seen many times. The rearrangement uses TRBV20-1 and TRBJ1-1; perhaps TRBD1 as D (6 bases). The length of the CDR3 is 15 residues. V was shortened by 4 bases and J by 4 bases, with 19 bases between the two germline ends. The germline V gene encodes CDR1 DFQATT and CDR2 SNEGSKA (reference sequence). CDR3 residues: CSAKSPRGPGTEAFF. The DNA of the CDR3 is TGCAGTGCTAAGAGTCCGCGGGGGCCAGGCACTGAAGCTTTCTTT.

This clonotype was counted many times. This sequence joins TRBV12-3 or TRBV12-4 and TRBJ1-2; the D gene is possibly TRBD1 (5 bases). This CDR3 region has 16 residues. The V and J ends lost 3 bases and 4 bases respectively, with 18 bases between them. CDR3 in amino acids: CASSFFAGGAGYGYTF. The DNA of the CDR3 is TGTGCCAGCAGTTTCTTTGCCGGGGGAGCGGGCTATGGCTACACCTTC.

This clonotype was recorded at least ten times. The rearrangement joins TRBV20-1 to TRBJ1-5; D is unclear. Germline loops: CDR1 DFQATT, CDR2 SNEGSKA (reference sequence). This CDR3 contains 13 residues. Trimming pared 0 bases from V and 1 base from J, leaving 4 bases between. CDR3 DNA: TGCAGTGCTAGAGAGGACAGCAATCAGCCCCAGCATTTT. This sequence encodes CSAREDSNQPQHF.

This clonotype was seen ten or more times. V is TRBV6-5 and J is TRBJ2-1; D not resolved. The ends were cut back, 0 bases at V and 7 bases at J, with 19 bases in the middle. Germline V gives CDR1 MNHEY, CDR2 SVGAGI. The CDR3 is 17 residues long. DNA for the CDR3: TGTGCCAGCAGTTACTCGCCCCGGTTTCTAGGTGGGAATGAGCAGTTCTTC. Translated: CASSYSPRFLGGNEQFF.

There are many counts of this clonotype. V usage is TRBV11-2 and J usage is TRBJ1-5, with TRBD1 identical over 9 bases. The CDR3 extends over 14 amino acids. V shed 6 bases, J shed 7 bases, and the junction held 7 bases outside the gene matches. In germline, CDR1 is SGHAT, CDR2 FQNNGV. For the CDR3, the DNA is TGTGCCAGCAGAGGACCGGGACAGGGACAGCCCCAGCATTTT. Protein product: CASRGPGQGQPQHF. Full variable domain (remainder filled in from reference TRBV11-2 and TRBJ1-5): EAGVAQSPRYKIIEKRQSVAFWCNPISGHATLYWYQQILGQGPKLLIQFQNNGVVDDSQLPKDRFSAERLKGVDSTLKIQPAKLEDSAVYLCASRGPGQGQPQHFGDGTRLSIL.

Notes on this clonotype: A read error may be the cause here, since a much bigger clone is one base away. This chain connects TRBV18 to TRBJ1-1; D unresolved. Germline V gene lookup returns CDR1 KGHSH and CDR2 LQKENI. V lost 2 bases and J lost 1, with 5 bases in between. The CDR3 is 13 residues long. The CDR3 nucleotides read TGTGCCAGCTCACCAAAGCGGAACACTGAAGCTTTCTTT. It codes for CASSPKRNTEAFF.

This chain links TRBV5-1 with TRBJ1-1, with D tentatively TRBD1 (5 bases). CDR1 and CDR2 from the germline V gene are SGHRS and YFSETQ. This CDR3 spans 13 amino acids. With 3 bases removed from V and 5 bases from J, the gap between germline ends came to 11 bases. The CDR3 DNA reads TGCGCCAGCAGCTCAAACAGGAATACTGAAGCTTTCTTT. It encodes CASSSNRNTEAFF.

The V call is TRBV5-1, the J call TRBJ2-7; D assignment may be TRBD1 or TRBD2 (5 bases each). The CDR3 contains 16 residues. Germline V gene sequence: CDR1 SGHRS, CDR2 YFSETQ. Trimming left V 5 bases short and J 0 bases short, with 18 bases between. The CDR3 loop is CASSQRRDASSYEQYF. The CDR3 nucleotides are TGCGCCAGCAGTCAACGCCGGGACGCCAGCTCCTACGAGCAGTACTTC.

The chain has TRBV15 and TRBJ2-7, with D possibly matching TRBD2 (6 bases). This CDR3 region has 16 residues. Deletions cut 3 bases from V and 0 bases from J, with 15 bases between. Germline lookup yields CDR1 LNHNV and CDR2 YYDKDF (reference sequence). This chain's CDR3 is CATSRPTGVSSYEQYF. CDR3 nucleotides: TGTGCCACCAGCAGGCCGACGGGGGTAAGCTCCTACGAGCAGTACTTC.

This chain connects TRBV15 to TRBJ2-3; 8 nucleotides align to TRBD1. This CDR3 region has 17 residues. The germline V gene encodes CDR1 LNHNV and CDR2 YYDKDF (reference sequence). V lost 3 bases, J lost 1 base, and 9 bases stayed unmatched. The CDR3 nucleotides are TGTGCCACCAGCAGGCACGCAGGGGGCCTGGGCACAGATACGCAGTATTTT. Protein product: CATSRHAGGLGTDTQYF.